The 18 T cell receptor beta chains listed next were all sequenced from one sample in a study of cytomegalovirus exposure and HLA in healthy donors. The primer mix had 60 Vbeta and 13 Jbeta primers. Clones were sequenced by immunoSEQ multiplex PCR, and TCRdb holds only the in-frame ones, with some missing. The data show about 140,000 clones, with almost 85% seen just once and roughly 2.1% held by the top ten. The sequencing input was PBMCs. These receptors were taken from a woman in her forties in good health and CMV-seronegative.

J is TRBJ1-1 and V is TRBV7-2, with TRBD1 matching 8 bases. The V segment lost 4 bases and the J segment 1 base; nucleotides outside the gene matches: 2. The germline CDR1 and CDR2 sequences are SGHTA and FQGNSA. The CDR3 spans 14 residues. CDR3 nucleotides: TGTGCCAGCAGCTCAGGGACAGGGAACACTGAAGCTTTCTTT. Translated, it gives CASSSGTGNTEAFF.

The rearrangement uses TRBV27 and TRBJ2-7; 10 bases match TRBD1. The J segment lost 2 bases and the V segment lost 6 bases, leaving 4 bases of the junction unmatched. Per germline, CDR1 MNHEY and CDR2 SMNVEV (reference sequence). There are 14 residues in the CDR3. The CDR3: CASSLTGGTYEQYF. The CDR3 coding sequence is TGTGCCAGCAGCCTGACAGGGGGCACCTACGAGCAGTACTTC.

The chain is built from TRBV11-2 and TRBJ1-3; D is uncertain. This CDR3 contains 15 residues. The germline gives CDR1 SGHAT, CDR2 FQNNGV. Trimming stripped 0 bases from V and 1 base from J, with 7 bases between. Here the CDR3 reads CASSLDRVSGNTIYF. For the CDR3, the DNA is TGTGCCAGCAGCTTAGATCGCGTGTCTGGAAACACCATATATTTT. Full variable domain (missing parts from reference TRBV11-2 and TRBJ1-3): EAGVAQSPRYKIIEKRQSVAFWCNPISGHATLYWYQQILGQGPKLLIQFQNNGVVDDSQLPKDRFSAERLKGVDSTLKIQPAKLEDSAVYLCASSLDRVSGNTIYFGEGSWLTVV.

The rearrangement uses TRBV10-3 and TRBJ2-7; TRBD2 agrees at 9 bases. CDR3 length: 15 amino acids. Germline V CDR1 and CDR2: ENHRY, SYGVKD. V lost 4 bases and J lost 3; bases outside the gene matches: 7. The CDR3, as DNA: TGTGCCATCAGTGGAGGGGCTAGCGGGGTCTACGAGCAGTACTTC. This codes for CAISGGASGVYEQYF.

The chain joins TRBV28 to TRBJ1-1; 8 positions agree with TRBD1. The CDR3 is 15 amino acids. The J segment lost 8 bases and the V segment lost 4 bases, leaving 12 bases of the junction unmatched. Germline lookup yields CDR1 MDHEN and CDR2 SYDVKM. The chain's CDR3 is CASSSRTGYPSEAFF. As DNA, the CDR3 is TGTGCCAGCAGTTCTCGGACAGGGTATCCTTCAGAAGCTTTCTTT.

V usage is TRBV7-3 and J usage is TRBJ2-7; 7 positions agree with TRBD2. The CDR3 totals 16 residues. V trimming: 3 bases; J trimming: 0 bases; junction bases outside the gene matches: 8. Germline CDR1 reads SGHTA; CDR2 reads FQGTGA. The CDR3 DNA reads TGTGCCAGCAGCTTGTCGGGGGGTGTGAGCTCCTACGAGCAGTACTTC. Its protein is CASSLSGGVSSYEQYF.

The rearrangement joins TRBV27 to TRBJ2-1; possible D gene TRBD2, 6 bases. Trimming took 8 bases from V and 7 from J, leaving 21 bases between them. Looked up from germline, CDR1 is MNHEY and CDR2 is SMNVEV (reference sequence). This CDR3 has 15 amino acids. DNA of the CDR3: TGTGCCAGCGGCCCTCGTCGGACGGCGGGGAATGAGCAGTTCTTC. It codes for CASGPRRTAGNEQFF.

The CDR3 reads CASSMSGNQPQHF. Written as DNA, the CDR3 is TGTGCCAGTAGTATGAGTGGCAATCAGCCCCAGCATTTT. This chain connects TRBV19 to TRBJ1-5; D gene ambiguous. The length of the CDR3 is 13 residues. Germline lookup yields CDR1 LNHDA and CDR2 SQIVND (reference sequence). V lost 3 bases and J lost 2, with 5 bases in between.

This chain links TRBV9 with TRBJ2-1; 9 bases line up with TRBD2. CDR1 and CDR2 from the germline V gene are SGDLS and YYNGEE. V was clipped by 2 bases and J by 5 bases; unmatched bases: 2. CDR3 size: 14 residues. The CDR3 here is CASSVRLADNEQFF. CDR3 nucleotide sequence: TGTGCCAGCAGCGTCAGACTAGCGGACAATGAGCAGTTCTTC.

This clone was found a few times. This rearrangement joins TRBV2 to TRBJ2-1; a possible D gene is TRBD1 (6 bases). Deletions cut 6 bases from V and 5 bases from J, with 17 bases between. The CDR3 sequence is 15 residues long. CDR1 is SNHLY, CDR2 FYNNEI, per germline. This CDR3 is CASSVNRVRNNEQFF. The CDR3, as DNA: TGTGCCAGCAGCGTAAACAGGGTGAGGAACAATGAGCAGTTCTTC.

The CDR3 spells CASSRGQGENTIYF. The CDR3 DNA is TGTGCCAGCTCACGCGGACAGGGCGAAAACACCATATATTTT. This chain links TRBV18 with TRBJ1-3, with 8 bases matching TRBD1. There are 14 residues in the CDR3. The J segment lost 6 bases and the V segment lost 4 bases, leaving 5 bases of the junction unmatched. CDR1 is KGHSH and CDR2 is LQKENI in the germline V gene.

The chain couples TRBV2 to TRBJ2-1; TRBD2 matches at 9 bases. Per germline, CDR1 SNHLY and CDR2 FYNNEI. The CDR3 has 12 residues. V lost 9 bases, J lost 8 bases, and 5 bases stayed unmatched. CDR3 amino acids: CARVSGRDEQFF. CDR3 nucleotides: TGTGCCAGGGTTAGCGGGAGAGATGAGCAGTTCTTC.

The chain has TRBV30 and TRBJ2-3; TRBD2 matches 9 bases. With V trimmed by 3 bases and J by 2 bases, 3 bases remained unmatched. The germline CDR1 and CDR2 sequences are GTSNPN and SVGIG (reference sequence). The CDR3 covers 14 residues. The CDR3 region is CAWSLAGNTDTQYF. The CDR3 DNA reads TGTGCCTGGAGCCTAGCGGGGAACACAGATACGCAGTATTTT.

The sample holds one count of this clone. The chain employs TRBV7-9 and TRBJ2-2; TRBD2 might be the D (6 bases). The CDR3 has 13 amino acids. V was shortened by 5 bases and J by 6 bases, with 10 bases between the two germline ends. The germline gives CDR1 SEHNR, CDR2 FQNEAQ (reference sequence). This CDR3 is CASSRGTPGELFF. The CDR3 DNA sequence: TGTGCCAGCAGCCGTGGGACTCCCGGGGAGCTGTTTTTT. Filled out from reference TRBV7-9 and TRBJ2-2, the complete variable domain reads DTGVSQNPRHKITKRGQNVTFRCDPISEHNRLYWYRQTLGQGPEFLTYFQNEAQLEKSRLLSDRFSAERPKGSFSTLEIQRTEQGDSAMYLCASSRGTPGELFFGEGSRLTVL.

The V and J genes are TRBV30 and TRBJ2-7, with unresolved D. Trimming removed 1 base at V and 7 bases at J, with 8 bases between. The V gene's germline CDR1 is GTSNPN and CDR2 SVGIG (reference sequence). The CDR3 contains 11 residues. DNA of the CDR3: TGTGCCTGGAGTGGAGGTGGGGAGCAGTACTTC. It translates to CAWSGGGEQYF.

The chain joins TRBV11-2 to TRBJ2-1; 7 bases match TRBD2. The CDR3 contains 18 residues. Germline V lookup: CDR1 SGHAT, CDR2 FQNNGV. The trim removed 4 bases at V and 4 bases at J, leaving 16 bases unmatched. The CDR3, as DNA: TGTGCCAGCAGCTCCCCGGGACTATCCGAATCGTCATACAATGAGCAGTTCTTC. As protein: CASSSPGLSESSYNEQFF.

This clone was observed a single time. In nucleotides, the CDR3 is TGTGCCAGCAGTCCGCCCGGGGGTAGCTCCTACGAGCAGTACTTC. Amino acids: CASSPPGGSSYEQYF. This chain links TRBV28 with TRBJ2-5; D might be TRBD2 (6 bases). The tail of the sequence fits TRBJ2-7 better, so the J call may be wrong. Looked up from germline, CDR1 is MDHEN and CDR2 is SYDVKM. This CDR3 region has 15 residues.

This chain links TRBV7-9 with TRBJ2-4, with D possibly being TRBD1 (6 bases). V was cut by 2 bases and J by 8 bases, with 16 bases left in between. CDR1 and CDR2 from the germline V gene are SEHNR and FQNEAQ (reference sequence). The CDR3 covers 15 residues. CDR3 sequence reads: CASSLNQGLGDIQYF. The DNA of the CDR3 is TGTGCCAGCAGCTTAAACCAGGGGTTAGGAGACATTCAGTACTTC.